This T cell receptor (beta chain) was captured in a study of blood T cell repertoires in COVID-19. The wider study: The United States, Italy and Spain were the sources of the acute and convalescent COVID-19 samples.

The data were produced by immunoSEQ multiplex PCR, yet TCRdb's version contains in-frame clones alone and is incomplete. The sample yields approximately 300,000 clones, more than 65% seen once. Seattle participants joined during active infection and were tracked over time. The TCR comes from a person between 65 and 79 years old with COVID-19, enrolled during active disease. The sequenced material came from peripheral blood.

This CDR3 reads CASSTTRSDTQYF. In nucleotides, the CDR3 is TGTGCCAGCAGCACCACACGGAGCGATACGCAGTATTTT. V is TRBV7-2 and J is TRBJ2-3; D ambiguous. CDR1 SGHTA and CDR2 FQGNSA come from the germline V gene. Trimming took off 5 bases at V and 6 bases at J, with 12 bases between the two ends. This CDR3 has 13 residues.